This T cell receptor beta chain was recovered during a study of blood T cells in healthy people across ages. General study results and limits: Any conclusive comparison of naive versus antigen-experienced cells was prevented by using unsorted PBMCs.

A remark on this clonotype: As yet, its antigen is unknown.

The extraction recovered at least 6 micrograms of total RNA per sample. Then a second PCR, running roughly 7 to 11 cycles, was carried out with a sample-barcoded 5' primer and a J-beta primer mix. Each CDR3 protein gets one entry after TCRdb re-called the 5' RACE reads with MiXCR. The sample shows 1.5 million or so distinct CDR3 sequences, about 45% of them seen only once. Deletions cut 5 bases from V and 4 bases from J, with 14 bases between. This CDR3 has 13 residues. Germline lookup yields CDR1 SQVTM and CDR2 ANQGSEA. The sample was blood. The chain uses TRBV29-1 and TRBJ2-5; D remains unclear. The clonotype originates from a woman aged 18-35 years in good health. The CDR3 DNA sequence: TGCAGCGTTTCTGGATCCCGTCGAGAGACCCAGTACTTC. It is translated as CSVSGSRRETQYF.